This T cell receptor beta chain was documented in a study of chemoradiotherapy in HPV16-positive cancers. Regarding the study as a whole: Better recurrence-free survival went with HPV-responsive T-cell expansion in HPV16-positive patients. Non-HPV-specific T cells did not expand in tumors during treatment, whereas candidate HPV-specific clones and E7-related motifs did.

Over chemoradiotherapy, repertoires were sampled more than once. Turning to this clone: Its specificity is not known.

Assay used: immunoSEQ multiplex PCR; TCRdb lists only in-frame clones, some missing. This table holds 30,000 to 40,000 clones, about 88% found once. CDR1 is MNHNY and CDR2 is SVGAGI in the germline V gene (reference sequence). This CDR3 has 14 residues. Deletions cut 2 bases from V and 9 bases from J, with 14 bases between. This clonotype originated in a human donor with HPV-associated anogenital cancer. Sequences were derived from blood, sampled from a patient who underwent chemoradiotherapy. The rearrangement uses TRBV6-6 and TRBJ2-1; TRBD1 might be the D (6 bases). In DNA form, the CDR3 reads TGTGCCAGCAGTTACCGCAGGGGTGGGGGTGAGCAGTTCTTC. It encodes CASSYRRGGGEQFF.